Included here is one TCR beta chain sequence, with context. These data are taken from a study of blood T cell repertoires in COVID-19. Turning to the study itself: COVID-19 samples collected from the United States, Italy and Spain covered acute and convalescent phases.

The CDR3 sequence is 12 residues long. The V and J ends lost 8 bases and 5 bases, in that order; junction bases with no gene match: 6. How the authors handled the data: For nucleated cells, counts were estimated from reference gene primer amplification. Some clones are missing from TCRdb's copy, which holds only in-frame ones; the method was immunoSEQ multiplex PCR. V and J calls and clone size are copied from that table; D and trimming were computed from the DNA. This table holds some 20,000 clones, around nine tenths found once. The genes are TRBV23-1 and TRBJ2-7; 7 bases are a match to TRBD2. TRBV23-1 is placed among ORFs of uncertain function. Specimen: peripheral blood. This TCR was recovered from a human donor with acute or convalescent COVID-19. The donor label of this sample is uncertain. Here the CDR3 reads CASPREGNEQYF. DNA for the CDR3: TGCGCCAGCCCCAGGGAGGGGAACGAGCAGTACTTC.